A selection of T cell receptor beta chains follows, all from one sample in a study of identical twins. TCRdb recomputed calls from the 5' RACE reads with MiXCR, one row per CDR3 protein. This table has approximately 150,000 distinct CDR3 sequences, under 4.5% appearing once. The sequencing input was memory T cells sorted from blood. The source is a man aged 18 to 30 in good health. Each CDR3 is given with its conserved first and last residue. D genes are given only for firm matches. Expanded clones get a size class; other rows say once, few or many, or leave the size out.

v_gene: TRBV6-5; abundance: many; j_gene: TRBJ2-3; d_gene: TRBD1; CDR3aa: CASSYGQGKTDTQYF; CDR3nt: TGTGCCAGCAGTTACGGACAGGGAAAAACAGATACGCAGTATTTT
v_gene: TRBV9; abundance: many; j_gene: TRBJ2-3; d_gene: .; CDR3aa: CASSVGGPGGTDTQYF; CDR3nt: TGTGCCAGCAGCGTAGGTGGCCCGGGGGGCACAGATACGCAGTATTTT
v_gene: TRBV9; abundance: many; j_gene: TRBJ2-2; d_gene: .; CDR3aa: CASSVVATTGELFF; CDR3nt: TGTGCCAGCAGCGTAGTTGCAACTACCGGGGAGCTGTTTTTT
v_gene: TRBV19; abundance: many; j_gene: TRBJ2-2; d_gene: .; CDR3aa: CASSIASGTNTGELFF; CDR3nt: TGTGCCAGTAGTATAGCGTCAGGAACGAACACCGGGGAGCTGTTTTTT
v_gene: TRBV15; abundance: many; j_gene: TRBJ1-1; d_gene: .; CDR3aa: CATSRENTEAFF; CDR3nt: TGTGCCACCAGCAGAGAGAACACTGAAGCTTTCTTT
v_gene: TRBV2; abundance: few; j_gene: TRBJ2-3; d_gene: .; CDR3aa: CASSLLETSTDTQYF; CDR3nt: TGTGCCAGCAGCCTACTAGAGACTAGCACAGATACGCAGTATTTT
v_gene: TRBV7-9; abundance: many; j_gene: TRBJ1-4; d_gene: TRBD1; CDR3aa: CASSLGDRANEKLFF; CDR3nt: TGTGCCAGCAGCTTAGGGGACAGGGCGAATGAAAAACTGTTTTTT
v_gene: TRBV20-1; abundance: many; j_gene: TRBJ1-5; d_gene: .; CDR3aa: CSARDTGLDQPQHF; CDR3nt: TGCAGTGCTAGAGATACAGGTCTAGATCAGCCCCAGCATTTT
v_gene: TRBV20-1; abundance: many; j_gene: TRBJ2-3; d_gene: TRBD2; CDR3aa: CSASLGLAGPDTQYF; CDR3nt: TGCAGTGCTAGTCTCGGCCTAGCGGGTCCCGATACGCAGTATTTT
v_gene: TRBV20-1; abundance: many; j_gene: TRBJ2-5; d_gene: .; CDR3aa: CSARLGGREETQYF; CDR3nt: TGCAGTGCTAGATTGGGGGGAAGGGAAGAGACCCAGTACTTC
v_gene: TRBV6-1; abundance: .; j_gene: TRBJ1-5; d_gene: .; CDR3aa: CASSGNTGLGQPQHF; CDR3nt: TGTGCCAGCAGTGGAAACACAGGGTTGGGTCAGCCCCAGCATTTT
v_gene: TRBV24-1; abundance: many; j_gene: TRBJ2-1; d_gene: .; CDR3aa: CATSLGGKGLNEQFF; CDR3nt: TGTGCCACCAGTCTTGGGGGGAAGGGGCTAAATGAGCAGTTCTTC
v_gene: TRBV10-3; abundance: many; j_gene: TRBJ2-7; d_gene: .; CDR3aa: CAISERGNTYEQYF; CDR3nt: TGTGCCATCAGTGAGCGAGGCAACACCTACGAGCAGTACTTC
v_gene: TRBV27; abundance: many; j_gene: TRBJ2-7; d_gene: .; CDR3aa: CASSRRGSYEQYF; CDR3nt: TGTGCCAGCAGCCGACGGGGATCCTACGAGCAGTACTTC
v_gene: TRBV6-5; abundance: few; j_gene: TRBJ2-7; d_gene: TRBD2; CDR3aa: CASSSNLGTSGRYEQYF; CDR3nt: TGTGCCAGCAGTTCTAACCTCGGGACTAGCGGCCGCTACGAGCAGTACTTC
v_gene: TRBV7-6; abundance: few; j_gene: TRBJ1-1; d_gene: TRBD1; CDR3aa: CASSFFGTGSEAFF; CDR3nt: TGTGCCAGCAGCTTTTTCGGGACAGGGAGCGAAGCTTTCTTT
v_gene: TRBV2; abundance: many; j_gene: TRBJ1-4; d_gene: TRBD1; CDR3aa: CASSGTGSGEKLFF; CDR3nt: TGTGCCAGCAGTGGGACAGGGTCAGGGGAAAAACTGTTTTTT
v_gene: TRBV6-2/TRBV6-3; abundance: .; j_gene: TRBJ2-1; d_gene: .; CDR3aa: CASSFGGNEQFF; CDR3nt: TGTGCCAGCAGTTTTGGGGGGAATGAGCAGTTCTTC
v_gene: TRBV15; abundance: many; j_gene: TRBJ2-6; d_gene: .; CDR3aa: CATSRDGGSGANVLTF; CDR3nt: TGTGCCACCAGCAGAGATGGGGGCTCTGGGGCCAACGTCCTGACTTTC
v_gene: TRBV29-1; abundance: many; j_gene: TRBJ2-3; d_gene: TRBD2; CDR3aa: CSAIRTSDATQYF; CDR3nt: TGCAGCGCCATTCGGACTAGCGATGCTACGCAGTATTTT
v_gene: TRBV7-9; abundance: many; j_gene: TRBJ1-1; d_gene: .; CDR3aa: CASSLAAQYTEAFF; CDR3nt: TGTGCCAGCAGCTTAGCGGCACAGTACACTGAAGCTTTCTTT
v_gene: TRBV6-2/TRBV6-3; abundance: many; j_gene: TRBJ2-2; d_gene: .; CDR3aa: CASSYPNTGELFF; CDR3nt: TGTGCCAGCAGTTACCCGAACACCGGGGAGCTGTTTTTT
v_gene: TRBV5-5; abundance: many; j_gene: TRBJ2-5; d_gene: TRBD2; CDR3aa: CASSRVGGTETQYF; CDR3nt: TGTGCCAGCAGCCGCGTGGGGGGGACAGAGACCCAGTACTTC
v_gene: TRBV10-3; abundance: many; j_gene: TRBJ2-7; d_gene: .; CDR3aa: CAITAGDPYEQYF; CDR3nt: TGTGCCATCACAGCAGGCGACCCCTACGAGCAGTACTTC
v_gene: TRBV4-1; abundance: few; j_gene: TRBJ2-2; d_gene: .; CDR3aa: CASSQVEFRGRNGELFF; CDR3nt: TGCGCCAGCAGCCAAGTCGAGTTCAGGGGTAGGAACGGGGAGCTGTTTTTT
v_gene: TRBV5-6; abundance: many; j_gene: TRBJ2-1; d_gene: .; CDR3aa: CASTRFGDEQFF; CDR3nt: TGTGCCAGCACCAGGTTCGGCGATGAGCAGTTCTTC
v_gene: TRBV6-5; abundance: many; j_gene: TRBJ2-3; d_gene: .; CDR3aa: CASSYVVGTDTQYF; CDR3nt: TGTGCCAGCAGTTACGTGGTAGGGACAGATACGCAGTATTTT
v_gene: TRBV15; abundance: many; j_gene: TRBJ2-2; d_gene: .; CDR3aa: CATSRGGPLRNGELFF; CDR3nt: TGTGCCACCAGCAGAGGAGGGCCCCTGAGAAACGGGGAGCTGTTTTTT
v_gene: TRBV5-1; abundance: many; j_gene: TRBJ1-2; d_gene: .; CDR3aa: CASSRHPQGLGYTF; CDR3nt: TGCGCCAGCAGCCGTCACCCACAGGGTTTAGGCTACACCTTC
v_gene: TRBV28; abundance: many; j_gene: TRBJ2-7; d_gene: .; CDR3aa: CASSPRGLQYF; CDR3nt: TGTGCCAGCAGTCCACGGGGGTTGCAGTACTTC
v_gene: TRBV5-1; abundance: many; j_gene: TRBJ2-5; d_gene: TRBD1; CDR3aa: CASSLLHTGGGETQYF; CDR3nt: TGCGCCAGCAGCTTACTACACACAGGGGGCGGAGAGACCCAGTACTTC
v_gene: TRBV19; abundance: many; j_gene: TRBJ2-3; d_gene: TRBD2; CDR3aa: CASRMGRTSGTDTQYF; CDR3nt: TGTGCCAGTAGAATGGGGCGGACTAGCGGCACAGATACGCAGTATTTT
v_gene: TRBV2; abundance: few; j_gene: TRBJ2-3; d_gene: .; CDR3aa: CAGQDLVADTQYF; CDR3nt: TGTGCCGGGCAGGATTTGGTGGCAGATACGCAGTATTTT
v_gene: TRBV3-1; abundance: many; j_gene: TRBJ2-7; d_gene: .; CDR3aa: CASSLRSPRSEQYF; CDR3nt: TGTGCCAGCAGCCTTAGGTCTCCACGATCCGAGCAGTACTTC
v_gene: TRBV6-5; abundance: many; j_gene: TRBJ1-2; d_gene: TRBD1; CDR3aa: CASSFSRDRPLNYGYTF; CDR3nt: TGTGCCAGCAGTTTTTCCCGGGACAGACCGTTAAACTATGGCTACACCTTC
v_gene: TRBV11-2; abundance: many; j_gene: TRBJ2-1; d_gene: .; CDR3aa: CASSYSGHHNEQFF; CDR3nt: TGTGCCAGCAGCTACTCGGGACACCACAATGAGCAGTTCTTC
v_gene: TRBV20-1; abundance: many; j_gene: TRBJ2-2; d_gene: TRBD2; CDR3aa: CSARYKPTSGITGELFF; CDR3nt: TGCAGTGCTAGATACAAACCGACTAGCGGGATTACCGGGGAGCTGTTTTTT
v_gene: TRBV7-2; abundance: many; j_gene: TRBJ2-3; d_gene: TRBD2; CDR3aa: CASSLGSGTDTQYF; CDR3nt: TGTGCCAGCAGCTTGGGTAGCGGGACAGATACGCAGTATTTT
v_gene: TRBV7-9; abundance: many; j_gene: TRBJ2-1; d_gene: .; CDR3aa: CASSPSTIGGIQFF; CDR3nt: TGTGCCAGCAGCCCGTCGACAATCGGGGGAATTCAGTTCTTC
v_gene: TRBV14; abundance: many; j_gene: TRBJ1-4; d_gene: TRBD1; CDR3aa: CASSRDRVGSEKLFF; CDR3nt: TGTGCCAGCAGCCGGGACAGGGTAGGAAGTGAAAAACTGTTTTTT
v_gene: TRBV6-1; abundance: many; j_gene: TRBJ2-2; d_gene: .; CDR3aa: CASTEHGVNTGELFF; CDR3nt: TGTGCCAGCACAGAGCACGGGGTGAACACCGGGGAGCTGTTTTTT
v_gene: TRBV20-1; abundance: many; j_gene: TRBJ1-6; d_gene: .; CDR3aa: CSAQKGSNSPLHF; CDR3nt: TGCAGTGCCCAGAAGGGGTCCAATTCACCCCTCCACTTT
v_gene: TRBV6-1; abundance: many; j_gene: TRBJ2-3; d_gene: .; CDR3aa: CASSEGHTQYF; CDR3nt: TGTGCCAGCAGTGAAGGACATACGCAGTATTTT
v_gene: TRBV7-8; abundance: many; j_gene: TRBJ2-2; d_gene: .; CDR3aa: CASSPHDAYTGELFF; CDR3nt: TGTGCCAGCAGCCCCCACGACGCGTACACCGGGGAGCTGTTTTTT
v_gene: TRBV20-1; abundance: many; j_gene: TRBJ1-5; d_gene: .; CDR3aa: CSARSLLGNQPQHF; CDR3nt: TGCAGTGCTAGAAGTCTCCTTGGCAATCAGCCCCAGCATTTT
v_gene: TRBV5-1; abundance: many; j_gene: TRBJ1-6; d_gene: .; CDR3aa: CASSLGRLDNNSPLHF; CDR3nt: TGCGCCAGCAGCTTGGGACGGCTCGATAATAATTCACCCCTCCACTTT
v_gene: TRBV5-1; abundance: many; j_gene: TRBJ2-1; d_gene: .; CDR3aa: CASSLNSGQSSYNEQFF; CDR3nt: TGCGCCAGCAGCTTGAACTCGGGGCAAAGCTCCTACAATGAGCAGTTCTTC
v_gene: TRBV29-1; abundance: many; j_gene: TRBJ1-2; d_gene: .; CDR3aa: CSVEDREGVYYGYTF; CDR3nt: TGCAGCGTTGAAGATCGGGAGGGTGTTTACTATGGCTACACCTTC
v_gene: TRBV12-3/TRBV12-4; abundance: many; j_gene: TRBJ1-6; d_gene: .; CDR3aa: CASSLRGYSPLHF; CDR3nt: TGTGCCAGCAGTTTAAGAGGGTATTCACCCCTCCACTTT
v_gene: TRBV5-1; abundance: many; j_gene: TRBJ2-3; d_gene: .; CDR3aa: CASSSAETTDTQYF; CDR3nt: TGCGCCAGCAGCTCAGCGGAGACCACAGATACGCAGTATTTT
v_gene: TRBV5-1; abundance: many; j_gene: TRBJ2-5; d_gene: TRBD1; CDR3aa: CASSQGVGETQYF; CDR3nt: TGCGCCAGCAGCCAGGGGGTTGGAGAGACCCAGTACTTC
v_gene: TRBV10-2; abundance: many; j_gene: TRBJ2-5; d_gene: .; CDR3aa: CASRVSGQETQYF; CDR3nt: TGCGCCAGCAGGGTTTCAGGCCAAGAGACCCAGTACTTC
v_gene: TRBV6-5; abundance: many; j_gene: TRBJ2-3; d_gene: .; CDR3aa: CASSYSEYTDTQYF; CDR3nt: TGTGCCAGCAGTTATTCGGAGTACACAGATACGCAGTATTTT
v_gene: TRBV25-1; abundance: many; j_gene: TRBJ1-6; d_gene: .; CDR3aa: CASRATLRTVNSPLHF; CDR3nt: TGTGCCAGCAGGGCCACCCTCAGGACGGTGAATTCACCCCTCCACTTT
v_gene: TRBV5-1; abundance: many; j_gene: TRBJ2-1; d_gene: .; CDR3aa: CASSLSLGKYNEQFF; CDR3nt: TGCGCCAGCAGCTTGAGCCTAGGGAAATACAATGAGCAGTTCTTC
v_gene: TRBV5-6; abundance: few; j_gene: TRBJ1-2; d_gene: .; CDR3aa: CASSLPGANYGYTF; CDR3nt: TGTGCCAGCAGCCTGCCAGGAGCTAACTATGGCTACACCTTC
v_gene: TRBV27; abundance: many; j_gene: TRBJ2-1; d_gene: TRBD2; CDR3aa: CASSRTSGNYNEQFF; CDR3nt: TGTGCCAGCAGTAGGACTAGCGGGAATTACAATGAGCAGTTCTTC
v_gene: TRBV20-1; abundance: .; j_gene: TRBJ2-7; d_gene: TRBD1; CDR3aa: CSAREETGGNYEQYF; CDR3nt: TGCAGTGCTAGGGAGGAGACAGGGGGCAATTACGAGCAGTACTTC
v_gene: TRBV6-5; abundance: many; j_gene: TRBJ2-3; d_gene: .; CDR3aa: CASSYTNTQYF; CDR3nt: TGTGCCAGCAGTTACACAAATACGCAGTATTTT
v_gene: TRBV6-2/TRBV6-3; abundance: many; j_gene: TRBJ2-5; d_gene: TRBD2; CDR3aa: CASSYSTSGVQETQYF; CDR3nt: TGTGCCAGCAGTTACTCGACTAGCGGGGTACAAGAGACCCAGTACTTC